A selection of T cell receptor beta chains follows, all from one sample in a study of patients and donors after allogeneic stem cell transplantation. Each CDR3 protein is one row after TCRdb ran MiXCR on the RT-PCR reads. The profile shows over 65,000 distinct CDR3 sequences, more than 25% of them singletons. The sequenced sample was blood, either unsorted or a sorted T cell fraction (not recorded which). Receptors were obtained from a human donor who was either an allogeneic HSCT recipient or a stem cell or donor lymphocyte infusion donor (not recorded which). It is not recorded whose cells these are; they may come from a transplant donor. Both conserved end residues are part of each CDR3. The D gene is left open where the match is weak. A clone size is listed for some rows: how often the clone was seen (once, few, many), or a class if it is expanded.

clone size | J gene | CDR3 length | V gene | D gene | CDR3 DNA | CDR3 protein
. | TRBJ1-1 | 14 | TRBV12-3/TRBV12-4 | . | TGTGCCAGCAGTTTAGCGTTGGTCAACACTGAAGCTTTCTTT | CASSLALVNTEAFF
. | TRBJ2-1 | 16 | TRBV12-3/TRBV12-4 | . | TGTACCAGCAGTCTCTACCCTCGACTAGGCGGGGATGAGCAGTTCTTC | CTSSLYPRLGGDEQFF
. | TRBJ1-6 | 15 | TRBV9 | . | TGTGCCAGCAGCCCTAACGGACAGACGAATTCACCCCTCCACTTT | CASSPNGQTNSPLHF
. | TRBJ2-7 | 14 | TRBV28 | . | TGTGCCAGCAGTTGGGGAGATAGCTCCTACGAGCAGTACTTC | CASSWGDSSYEQYF
few | TRBJ1-6 | 13 | TRBV20-1 | . | TGCAGTGCTCCCTCCGCAGGGAGTTCACCCCTCCACTTT | CSAPSAGSSPLHF
. | TRBJ2-2 | 18 | TRBV12-5 | TRBD2 | TGTGCTAGTGGTTTGGTACGGTTAAGCGGGAGTAACACCGGGGAGCTGTTTTTT | CASGLVRLSGSNTGELFF
few | TRBJ2-7 | 15 | TRBV20-1 | . | TGCAGTGCTAGAGAAGGTAGGACGAGCTCCTACGAGCAGTACTTC | CSAREGRTSSYEQYF
. | TRBJ2-7 | 14 | TRBV6-5 | TRBD1 | TGTGCCAGCAGGCAATGGGACAGGGGGCAAGAGCAGTACTTC | CASRQWDRGQEQYF
. | TRBJ1-1 | 11 | TRBV25-1 | . | TGTGCCAGCAGTGACATTACTGAAGCTTTCTTT | CASSDITEAFF
few | TRBJ1-2 | 14 | TRBV10-3 | . | TGTGCCATCAGTGAGTCAGGGTCAGCCTATGGCTACACCTTC | CAISESGSAYGYTF
. | TRBJ2-5 | 12 | TRBV29-1 | . | TGCAGCGTTGATGATATTCAAGAGACCCAGTACTTC | CSVDDIQETQYF
few | TRBJ2-6 | 15 | TRBV12-3/TRBV12-4 | . | TGTGCCAGCAGTAAAGACAGCTCTGGGGCCAACGTCCTGACTTTC | CASSKDSSGANVLTF
. | TRBJ2-5 | 14 | TRBV25-1 | . | TGTGCCAGCAGTACCTGGGACTTTCAAGAGACCCAGTACTTC | CASSTWDFQETQYF
. | TRBJ1-2 | 12 | TRBV11-2 | TRBD1 | TGTGCCAGCAGCTCACAGGGGCTTGGCTACACCTTC | CASSSQGLGYTF
. | TRBJ2-5 | 16 | TRBV4-1 | . | TGCGCCAGCAGCCAAGATCACATATCCGCGAGAGAGACCCAGTACTTC | CASSQDHISARETQYF
few | TRBJ1-5 | 14 | TRBV9 | . | TGTGCCAGCAGCGTAGCGGGGGAGGATCAGCCCCAGCATTTT | CASSVAGEDQPQHF
. | TRBJ2-5 | 15 | TRBV7-2 | TRBD1 | TGTGCCAGCAGGGCAACGACAGGGATGAAAGAGACCCAGTACTTC | CASRATTGMKETQYF
. | TRBJ2-7 | 17 | TRBV15 | . | TGTGCCACCAGCAGAGAAGTCGGGTCAAACAGAACCTACGAGCAGTACTTC | CATSREVGSNRTYEQYF
many | TRBJ1-2 | 13 | TRBV6-6 | TRBD1 | TGTGCCAGCAGTTGGGGACAGGGGTATGGCTACACCTTC | CASSWGQGYGYTF
few | TRBJ2-1 | 14 | TRBV20-1 | . | TGCAGTGCTAGCGGGGGGCAATTCTACAATGAGCAGTTCTTC | CSASGGQFYNEQFF
many | TRBJ1-1 | 14 | TRBV7-8 | . | TGTGCCAGCAGCTTAGGGACAGTGAACACTGAAGCTTTCTTT | CASSLGTVNTEAFF